This entry concerns a single TCR beta chain. What it binds is not known. The data were taken from a study of CD8+ T cells in alopecia areata. Study observations and caveats: Tofacitinib significantly reduced both scalp clonality and expanded CD8+ clones among the top 100. A large proportion of expanded lesional clones were detected persisting in scalp and blood during tofacitinib.

Noted treatment: oral pan-JAK inhibitor, 5-10 mg twice daily. Extracted RNA was reverse transcribed into cDNA, the sequencing template. This table comes from immunoSEQ multiplex PCR, and its TCRdb copy is limited to in-frame clones, with some not included. This repertoire shows approximately 210,000 clones, roughly 66% found once; its top ten account for 0.95% to 1.5%. This CDR3 has 13 residues. Germline CDR1 reads GTSNPN; CDR2 reads SVGIG (reference sequence). V trimming: 3 bases; J trimming: 6 bases; junction bases outside the gene matches: 4. This receptor was identified in a human donor with alopecia areata. The genes are TRBV30 and TRBJ2-2; 7 bases match TRBD1. The starting material was CD4+ T cells sorted from blood, obtained around week 46, from a patient treated with tofacitinib. The DNA of the CDR3 is TGTGCCTGGAGCGCTACAGGGGCCGGGGAGCTGTTTTTT. Translated, it gives CAWSATGAGELFF.